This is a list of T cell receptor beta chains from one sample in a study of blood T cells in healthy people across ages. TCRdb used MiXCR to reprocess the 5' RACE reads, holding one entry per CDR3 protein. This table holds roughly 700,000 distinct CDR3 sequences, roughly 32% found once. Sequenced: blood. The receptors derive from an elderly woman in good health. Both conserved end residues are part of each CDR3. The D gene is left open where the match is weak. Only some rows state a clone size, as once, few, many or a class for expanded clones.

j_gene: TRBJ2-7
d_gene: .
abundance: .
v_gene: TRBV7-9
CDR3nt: TGTGCCAGCAGCGGGGGGACTTCCTACGAGCAGTACTTC
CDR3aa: CASSGGTSYEQYF

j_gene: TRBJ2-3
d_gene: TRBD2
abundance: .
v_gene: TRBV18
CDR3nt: TGTGCCAGCTCACCTAGCGGGGCGAGGGCAGATACGCAGTATTTT
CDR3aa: CASSPSGARADTQYF

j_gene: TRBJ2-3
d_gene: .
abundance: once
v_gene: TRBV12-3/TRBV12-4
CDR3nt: TGTGCCAGCAGACTGAGACTAGATGTGCAGTATTTT
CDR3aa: CASRLRLDVQYF

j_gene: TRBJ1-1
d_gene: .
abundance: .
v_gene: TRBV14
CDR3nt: TGTGCCAGCAGCGCTGACTTTAATTTGAACACTGAAGCTTTCTTT
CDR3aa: CASSADFNLNTEAFF

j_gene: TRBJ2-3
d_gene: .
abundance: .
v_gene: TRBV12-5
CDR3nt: TGTGCTAGTGGCCGGAGGGGTGCTGGAGATACGCAGTATTTT
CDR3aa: CASGRRGAGDTQYF

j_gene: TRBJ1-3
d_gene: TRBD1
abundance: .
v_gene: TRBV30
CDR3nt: TGTGCCTGGAGTAGGGGGCAGGCGTCCTCTGGAAACACCATATATTTT
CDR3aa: CAWSRGQASSGNTIYF

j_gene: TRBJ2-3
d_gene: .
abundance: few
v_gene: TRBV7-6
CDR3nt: TGTGCCAGCAGCTTAGCTACGGGGCCTAGCACAGATACGCAGTATTTT
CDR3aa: CASSLATGPSTDTQYF

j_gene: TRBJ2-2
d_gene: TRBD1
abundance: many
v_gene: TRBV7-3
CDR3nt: TGTGCCAGCAGCTCCGGGACAGGAGTGAACACCGGGGAGCTGTTTTTT
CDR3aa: CASSSGTGVNTGELFF

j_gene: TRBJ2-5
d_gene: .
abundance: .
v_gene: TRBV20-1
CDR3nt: TGCAGTGCTAGAGATCTCGGTGAAAAGGGAGAGACCCAGTACTTC
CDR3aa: CSARDLGEKGETQYF

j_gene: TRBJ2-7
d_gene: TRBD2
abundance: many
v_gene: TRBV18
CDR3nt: TGTGCCAGCTCACCGGTGGGAGGGTCCTACGAGCAGTACTTC
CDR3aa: CASSPVGGSYEQYF

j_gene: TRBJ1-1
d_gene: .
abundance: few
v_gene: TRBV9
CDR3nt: TGTGCCAGCAGCGCACTTTCAGGGGAGGGCACTGAAGCTTTCTTT
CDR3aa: CASSALSGEGTEAFF